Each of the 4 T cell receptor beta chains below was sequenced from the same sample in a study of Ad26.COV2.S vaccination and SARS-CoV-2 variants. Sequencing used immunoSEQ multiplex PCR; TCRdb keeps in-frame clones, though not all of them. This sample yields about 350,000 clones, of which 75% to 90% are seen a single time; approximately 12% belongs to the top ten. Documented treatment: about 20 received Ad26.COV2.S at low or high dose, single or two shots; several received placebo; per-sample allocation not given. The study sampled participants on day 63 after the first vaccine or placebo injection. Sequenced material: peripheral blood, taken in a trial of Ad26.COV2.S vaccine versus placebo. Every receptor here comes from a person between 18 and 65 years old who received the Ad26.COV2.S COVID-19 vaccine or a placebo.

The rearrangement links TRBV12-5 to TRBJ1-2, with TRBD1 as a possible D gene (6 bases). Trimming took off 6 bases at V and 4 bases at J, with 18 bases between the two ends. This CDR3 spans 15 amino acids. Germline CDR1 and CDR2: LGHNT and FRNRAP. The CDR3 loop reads CASGGHPTALYGYTF. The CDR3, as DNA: TGTGCTAGTGGGGGACACCCCACGGCCCTCTATGGCTACACCTTC.

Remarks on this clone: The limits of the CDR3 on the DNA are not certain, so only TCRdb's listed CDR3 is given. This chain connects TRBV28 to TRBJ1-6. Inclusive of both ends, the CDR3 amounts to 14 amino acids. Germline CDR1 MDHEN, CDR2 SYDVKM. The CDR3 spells CASSTSGSVSPLHF.

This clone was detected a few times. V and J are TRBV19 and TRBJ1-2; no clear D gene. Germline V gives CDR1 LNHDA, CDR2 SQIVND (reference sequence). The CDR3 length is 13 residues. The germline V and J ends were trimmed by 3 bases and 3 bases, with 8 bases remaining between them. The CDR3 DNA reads TGTGCCAGTAGTATTACCACAGACTATGGCTACACCTTC. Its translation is CASSITTDYGYTF. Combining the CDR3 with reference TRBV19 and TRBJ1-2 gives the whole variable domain DGGITQSPKYLFRKEGQNVTLSCEQNLNHDAMYWYRQDPGQGLRLIYYSQIVNDFQKGDIAEGYSVSREKKESFPLTVTSAQKNPTAFYLCASSITTDYGYTFGSGTRLTVV.

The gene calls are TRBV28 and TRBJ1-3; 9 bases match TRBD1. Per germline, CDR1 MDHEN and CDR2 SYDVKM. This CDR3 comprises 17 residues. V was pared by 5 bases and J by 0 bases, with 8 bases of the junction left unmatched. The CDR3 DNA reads TGTGCCAGCAGTCCCGGACAGGGGATTGACTCTGGAAACACCATATATTTT. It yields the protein CASSPGQGIDSGNTIYF.